This TCR beta chain was identified during a study of T cells after posttransplantation cyclophosphamide. Regarding the study as a whole: After PTCy, TRB diversity resembled that of CNI/methotrexate controls.

This clone was seen ten or more times. What it recognizes is unknown. Method: immunoSEQ multiplex PCR; TCRdb's copy keeps in-frame clones and lacks some. The profile covers tens of thousands of clones, none occurring a single time. Per the germline V gene, CDR1 is SGHRS and CDR2 is YFSETQ. This CDR3 contains 17 residues. After removal of 0 bases from V and 7 bases from J, the junction contained 10 bases not matched to a gene. The chain couples TRBV5-1 to TRBJ1-4; TRBD1 matches 9 bases. This TCR was sampled from a man aged 35-49 years in good health, CMV-negative, and a related stem cell transplant donor. Sequencing was done on a sample of PBMCs. Written as DNA, the CDR3 is TGCGCCAGCAGCTTGGGGGACGGACAGGGACAGGGTGAAAAACTGTTTTTT. This translates into CASSLGDGQGQGEKLFF.